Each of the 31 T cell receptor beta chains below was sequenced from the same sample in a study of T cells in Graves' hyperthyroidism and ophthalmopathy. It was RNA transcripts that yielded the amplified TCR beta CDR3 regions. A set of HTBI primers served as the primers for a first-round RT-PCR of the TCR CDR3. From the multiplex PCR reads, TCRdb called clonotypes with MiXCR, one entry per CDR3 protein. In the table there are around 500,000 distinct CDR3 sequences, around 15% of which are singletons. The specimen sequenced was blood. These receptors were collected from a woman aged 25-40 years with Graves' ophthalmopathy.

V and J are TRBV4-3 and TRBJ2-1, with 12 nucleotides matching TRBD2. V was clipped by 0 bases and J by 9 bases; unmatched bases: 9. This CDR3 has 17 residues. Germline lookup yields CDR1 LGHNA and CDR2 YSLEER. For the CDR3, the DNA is TGCGCCAGCAGCCAAGAGAGACTAGCGGGAGAGGGAAGTGAGCAGTTCTTC. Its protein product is CASSQERLAGEGSEQFF.

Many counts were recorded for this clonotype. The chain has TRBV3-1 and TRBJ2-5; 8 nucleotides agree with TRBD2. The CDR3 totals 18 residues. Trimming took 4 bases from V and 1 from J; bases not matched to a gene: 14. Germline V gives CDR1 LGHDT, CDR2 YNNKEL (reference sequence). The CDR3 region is CASSRPSVAGGIQETQYF. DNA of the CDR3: TGTGCCAGCAGCCGACCGAGTGTGGCGGGAGGTATCCAAGAGACCCAGTACTTC.

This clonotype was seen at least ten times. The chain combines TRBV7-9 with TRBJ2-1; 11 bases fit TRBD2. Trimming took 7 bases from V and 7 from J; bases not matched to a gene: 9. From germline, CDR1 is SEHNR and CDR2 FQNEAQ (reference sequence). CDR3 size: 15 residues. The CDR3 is CASIPASGRFNEQFF. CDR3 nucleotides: TGTGCCAGCATCCCCGCTAGCGGGAGGTTTAATGAGCAGTTCTTC.

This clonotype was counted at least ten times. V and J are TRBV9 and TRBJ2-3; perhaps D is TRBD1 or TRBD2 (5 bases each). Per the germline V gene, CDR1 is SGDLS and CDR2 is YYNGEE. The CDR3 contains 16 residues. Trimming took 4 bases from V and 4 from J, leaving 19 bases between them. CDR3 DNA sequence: TGTGCCAGCAGCTTCGGGACCCTAATGGCGGCAGATACGCAGTATTTT. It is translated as CASSFGTLMAADTQYF.

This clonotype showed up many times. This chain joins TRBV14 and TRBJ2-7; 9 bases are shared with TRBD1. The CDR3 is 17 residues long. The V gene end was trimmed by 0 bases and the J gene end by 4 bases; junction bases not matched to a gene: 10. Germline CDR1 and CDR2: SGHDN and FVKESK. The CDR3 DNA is TGTGCCAGCAGCCAAGATCGATGGGGACAGGGTACGTACGAGCAGTACTTC. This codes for CASSQDRWGQGTYEQYF.

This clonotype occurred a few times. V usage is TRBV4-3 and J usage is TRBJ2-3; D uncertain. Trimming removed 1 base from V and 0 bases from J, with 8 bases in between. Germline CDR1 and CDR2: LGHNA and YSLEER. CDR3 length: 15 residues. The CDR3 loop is CASSQVIRSTDTQYF. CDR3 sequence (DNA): TGCGCCAGCAGCCAAGTCATCCGGAGCACAGATACGCAGTATTTT.

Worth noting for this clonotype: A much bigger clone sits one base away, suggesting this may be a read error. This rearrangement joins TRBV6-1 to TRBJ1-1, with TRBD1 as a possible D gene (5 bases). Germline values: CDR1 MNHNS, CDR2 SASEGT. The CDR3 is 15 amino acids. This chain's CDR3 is CANSELGDLNTEAFF. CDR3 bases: TGTGCCAACAGTGAACTGGGGGACCTGAACACTGAAGCTTTCTTT.

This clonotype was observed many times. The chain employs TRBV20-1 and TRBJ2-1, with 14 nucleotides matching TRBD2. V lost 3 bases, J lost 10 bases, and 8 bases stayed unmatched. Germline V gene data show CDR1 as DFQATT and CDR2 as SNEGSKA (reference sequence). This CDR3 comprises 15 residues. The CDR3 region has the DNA TGCAGTGCTAGCGCGACTAGCGGGAGGGCAGAGGAGCAGTTCTTC. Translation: CSASATSGRAEEQFF.

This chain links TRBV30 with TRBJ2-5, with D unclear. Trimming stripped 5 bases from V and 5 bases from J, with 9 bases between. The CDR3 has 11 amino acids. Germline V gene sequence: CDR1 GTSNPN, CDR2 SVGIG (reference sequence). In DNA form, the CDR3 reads TGTGCCTGGGGACCCTCGGAGACCCAGTACTTC. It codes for CAWGPSETQYF.

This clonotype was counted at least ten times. This CDR3 reads CASRNRTGEDQPQHF. The CDR3 nucleotides are TGTGCCAGCAGGAACCGGACAGGGGAAGATCAGCCCCAGCATTTT. The chain recombines TRBV12-3 or TRBV12-4 with TRBJ1-5, with TRBD1 identical over 9 bases. This CDR3 spans 15 amino acids. V was clipped by 6 bases and J by 5 bases; unmatched bases: 8.

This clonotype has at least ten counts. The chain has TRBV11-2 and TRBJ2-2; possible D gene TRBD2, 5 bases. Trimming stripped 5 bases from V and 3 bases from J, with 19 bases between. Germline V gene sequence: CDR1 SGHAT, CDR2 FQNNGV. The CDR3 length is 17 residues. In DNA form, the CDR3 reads TGTGCCAGCAGCCCCCGCCCTGGGAGTGTCGACACCGGGGAGCTGTTTTTT. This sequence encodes CASSPRPGSVDTGELFF. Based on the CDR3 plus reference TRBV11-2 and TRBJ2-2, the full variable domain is EAGVAQSPRYKIIEKRQSVAFWCNPISGHATLYWYQQILGQGPKLLIQFQNNGVVDDSQLPKDRFSAERLKGVDSTLKIQPAKLEDSAVYLCASSPRPGSVDTGELFFGEGSRLTVL.

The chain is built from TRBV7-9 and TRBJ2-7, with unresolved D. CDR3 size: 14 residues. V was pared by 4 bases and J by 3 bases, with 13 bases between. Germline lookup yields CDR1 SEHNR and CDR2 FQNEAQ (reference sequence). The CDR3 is CASSSTLVLYEQYF. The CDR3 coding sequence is TGTGCCAGCAGCTCCACCCTAGTCCTCTACGAGCAGTACTTC. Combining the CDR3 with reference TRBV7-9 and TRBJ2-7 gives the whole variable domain DTGVSQNPRHKITKRGQNVTFRCDPISEHNRLYWYRQTLGQGPEFLTYFQNEAQLEKSRLLSDRFSAERPKGSFSTLEIQRTEQGDSAMYLCASSSTLVLYEQYFGPGTRLTVT.

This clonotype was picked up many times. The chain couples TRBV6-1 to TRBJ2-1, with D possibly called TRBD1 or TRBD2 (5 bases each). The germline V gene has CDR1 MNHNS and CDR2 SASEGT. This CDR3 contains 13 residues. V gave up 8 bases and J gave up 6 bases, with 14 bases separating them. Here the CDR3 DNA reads TGTGCCAGCTTGGGACGGGGCACCAATGAGCAGTTCTTC. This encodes CASLGRGTNEQFF.

CDR3: CSARDIQGTPGEQYF. CDR3 nucleotide sequence: TGCAGTGCTAGAGACATACAGGGGACCCCTGGGGAGCAGTACTTC. The rearrangement uses TRBV20-1 and TRBJ2-7; 7 positions match TRBD1. The germline CDR1 and CDR2 sequences are DFQATT and SNEGSKA (reference sequence). V shed 0 bases, J shed 7 bases, and the junction held 12 bases outside the gene matches. The CDR3 covers 15 residues.

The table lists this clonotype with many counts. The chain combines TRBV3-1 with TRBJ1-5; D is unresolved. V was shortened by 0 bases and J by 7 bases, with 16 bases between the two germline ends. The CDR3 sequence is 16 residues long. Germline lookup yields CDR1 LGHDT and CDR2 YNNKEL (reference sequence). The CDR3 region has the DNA TGTGCCAGCAGCCAAGATTCTGGGGAAGGCGGGCAGCCCCAGCATTTT. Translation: CASSQDSGEGGQPQHF.

CDR3 sequence reads: CASSEMLPHEQYF. CDR3 in DNA: TGTGCCAGCAGTGAAATGCTACCTCACGAGCAGTACTTC. The genes are TRBV25-1 and TRBJ2-7; D is undetermined. V gave up 2 bases and J gave up 5 bases, with 10 bases separating them. The CDR3 sequence is 13 residues long. CDR1 and CDR2 from the germline V gene are MGHDK and SYGVNS.

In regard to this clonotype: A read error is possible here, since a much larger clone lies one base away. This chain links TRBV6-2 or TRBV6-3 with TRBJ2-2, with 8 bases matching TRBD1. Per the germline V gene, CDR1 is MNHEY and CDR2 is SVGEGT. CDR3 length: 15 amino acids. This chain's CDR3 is CAGSVAGGSTGELFF. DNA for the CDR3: TGTGCCGGCAGTGTGGCAGGGGGCTCAACCGGGGAGCTGTTTTTT.

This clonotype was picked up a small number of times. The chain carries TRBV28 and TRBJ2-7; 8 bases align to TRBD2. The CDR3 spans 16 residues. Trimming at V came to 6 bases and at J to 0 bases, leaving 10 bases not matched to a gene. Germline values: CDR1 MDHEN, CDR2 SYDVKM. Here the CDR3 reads CASSLPRSGSSYEQYF. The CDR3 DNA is TGTGCCAGCAGCCTCCCGAGGAGCGGGAGCTCCTACGAGCAGTACTTC.

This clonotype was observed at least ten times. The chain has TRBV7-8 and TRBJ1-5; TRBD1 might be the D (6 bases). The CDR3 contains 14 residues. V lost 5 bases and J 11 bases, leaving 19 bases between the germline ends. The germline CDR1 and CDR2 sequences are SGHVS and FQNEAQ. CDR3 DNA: TGTGCCAGCAGCCGGGACAAGGGGGTTCTTGCCCAGCATTTT. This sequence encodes CASSRDKGVLAQHF. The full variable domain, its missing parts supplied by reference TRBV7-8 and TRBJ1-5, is GAGVSQSPRYKVAKRGQDVALRCDPISGHVSLFWYQQALGQGPEFLTYFQNEAQLDKSGLPSDRFFAERPEGSVSTLKIQRTQQEDSAVYLCASSRDKGVLAQHFGDGTRLSIL.

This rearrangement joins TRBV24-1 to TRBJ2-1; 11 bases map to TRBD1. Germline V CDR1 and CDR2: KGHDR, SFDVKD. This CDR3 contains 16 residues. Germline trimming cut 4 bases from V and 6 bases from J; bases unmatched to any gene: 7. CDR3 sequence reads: CATSEGWDRGVNEQFF. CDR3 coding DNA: TGTGCCACCAGTGAAGGGTGGGACAGGGGGGTCAATGAGCAGTTCTTC.

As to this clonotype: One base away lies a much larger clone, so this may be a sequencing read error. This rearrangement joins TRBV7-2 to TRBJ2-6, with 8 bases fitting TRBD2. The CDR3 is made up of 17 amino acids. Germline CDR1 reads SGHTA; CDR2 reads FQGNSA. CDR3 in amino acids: CASTETGGFAGANVLAF. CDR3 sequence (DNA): TGTGCCAGCACCGAAACGGGAGGGTTCGCCGGGGCCAACGTCCTGGCTTTC. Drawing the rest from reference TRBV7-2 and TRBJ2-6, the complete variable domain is GAGVSQSPSNKVTEKGKDVELRCDPISGHTALYWYRQSLGQGLEFLIYFQGNSAPDKSGLPSDRFSAERTGGSVSTLTIQRTQQEDSAVYLCASTETGGFAGANVLAFGAGSRLTVL.

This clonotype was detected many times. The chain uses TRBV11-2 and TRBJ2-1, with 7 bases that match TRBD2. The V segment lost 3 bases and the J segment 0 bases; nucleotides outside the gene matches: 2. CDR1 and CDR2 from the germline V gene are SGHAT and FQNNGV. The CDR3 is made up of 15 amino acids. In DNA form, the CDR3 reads TGTGCCAGCAGCTTGATAGCGGGCTCCTACAATGAGCAGTTCTTC. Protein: CASSLIAGSYNEQFF.

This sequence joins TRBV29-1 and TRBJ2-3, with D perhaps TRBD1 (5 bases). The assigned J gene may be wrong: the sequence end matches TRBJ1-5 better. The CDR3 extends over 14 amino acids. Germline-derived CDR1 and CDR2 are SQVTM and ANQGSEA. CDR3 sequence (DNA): TGCAGCGTTGTCGTGGGACTAGCGGGTGATACGCAGCATTTT. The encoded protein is CSVVVGLAGDTQHF.

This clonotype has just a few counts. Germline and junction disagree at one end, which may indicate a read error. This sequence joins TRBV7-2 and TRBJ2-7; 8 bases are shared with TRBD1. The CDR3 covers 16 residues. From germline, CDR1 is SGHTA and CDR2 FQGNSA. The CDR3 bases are TGTGCCAGCAGCTTAGCGCCTCGGGCAGGGGGCTACAAGCAGTACTTC. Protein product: CASSLAPRAGGYKQYF.

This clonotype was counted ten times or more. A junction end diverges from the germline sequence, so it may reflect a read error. The CDR3 nucleotides are TGTGCCAGCAGCTTAGTGGGGACTAGCGAGAAGTACTTC. Translated, it gives CASSLVGTSEKYF. The J gene is TRBJ2-7, the V gene TRBV7-8; 10 bases agree with TRBD2. Germline lookup yields CDR1 SGHVS and CDR2 FQNEAQ. This CDR3 has 13 amino acids.

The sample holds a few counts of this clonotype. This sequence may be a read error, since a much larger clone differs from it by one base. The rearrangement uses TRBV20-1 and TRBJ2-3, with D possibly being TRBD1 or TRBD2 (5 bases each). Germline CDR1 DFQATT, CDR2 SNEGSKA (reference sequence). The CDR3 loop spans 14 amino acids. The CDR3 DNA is TGCAGTGCTCATAAGCGGAGCCTCACAGGTACGCAGTATTTT. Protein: CSAHKRSLTGTQYF.

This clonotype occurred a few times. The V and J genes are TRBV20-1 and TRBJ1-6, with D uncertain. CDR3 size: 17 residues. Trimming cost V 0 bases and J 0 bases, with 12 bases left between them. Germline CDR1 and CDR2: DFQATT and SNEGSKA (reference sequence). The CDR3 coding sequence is TGCAGTGCTAGAGATCCAACGGCAAGCTCCTATAATTCACCCCTCCACTTT. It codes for CSARDPTASSYNSPLHF.

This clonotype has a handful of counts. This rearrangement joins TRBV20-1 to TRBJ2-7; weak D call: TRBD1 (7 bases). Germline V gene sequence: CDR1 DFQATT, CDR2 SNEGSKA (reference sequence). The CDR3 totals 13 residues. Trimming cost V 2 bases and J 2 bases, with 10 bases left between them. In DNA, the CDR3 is TGCAGTGCTAGACAGGGGGGAACCTACGAGCAGTACTTC. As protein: CSARQGGTYEQYF.

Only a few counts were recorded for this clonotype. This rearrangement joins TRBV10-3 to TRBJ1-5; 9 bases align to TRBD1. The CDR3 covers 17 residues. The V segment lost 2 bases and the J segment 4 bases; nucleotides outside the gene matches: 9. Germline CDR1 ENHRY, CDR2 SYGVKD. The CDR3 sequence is CAISEPGGQGGNQPQHF. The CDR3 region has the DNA TGTGCCATCAGTGAGCCCGGGGGACAGGGAGGAAATCAGCCCCAGCATTTT.

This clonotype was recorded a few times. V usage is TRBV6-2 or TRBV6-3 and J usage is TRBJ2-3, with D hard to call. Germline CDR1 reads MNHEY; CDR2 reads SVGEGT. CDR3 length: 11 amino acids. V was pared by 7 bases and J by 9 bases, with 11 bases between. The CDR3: CASTSKYTQYF. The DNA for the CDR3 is TGTGCCAGCACTTCTAAATACACGCAGTATTTT.

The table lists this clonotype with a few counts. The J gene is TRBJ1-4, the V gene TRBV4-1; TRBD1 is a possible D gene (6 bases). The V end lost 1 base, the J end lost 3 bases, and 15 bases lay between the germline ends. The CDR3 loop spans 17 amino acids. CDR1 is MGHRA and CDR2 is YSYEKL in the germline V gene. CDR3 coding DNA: TGCGCCAGCAGCCAAGCTAGGGGGTTGCAAGCTAATGAAAAACTGTTTTTT. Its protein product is CASSQARGLQANEKLFF.